This T cell receptor beta chain is from a study of blood T cell repertoires in COVID-19. Study at large: Italy, Spain and the United States were the sources of the convalescent and acute COVID-19 samples. In each case, the material was cDNA or gDNA derived from T cells, B-cell-depleted T cells, or PBMCs.

Authors' processing steps: Quantification of nucleated cells was approximated via reference gene primer amplification. Profiling relied on immunoSEQ multiplex PCR, and the TCRdb table lists in-frame clones only, not all of them. Clone size and the V and J calls come from that table; the DNA yielded D and trimming. The sample includes 150,000 to 200,000 clones, over 75% of them seen just once. The germline CDR1 and CDR2 sequences are SGHDN and FVKESK. The CDR3 totals 11 residues. V was trimmed by 6 bases and J by 6 bases, leaving 7 bases between them. The sequenced material came from peripheral blood. This sequence joins TRBV14 and TRBJ2-3; D call uncertain. This receptor was taken from a woman in her 70s with acute or convalescent COVID-19. The CDR3, as DNA: TGTGCCAGCAGTTCCTTCGATACGCAGTATTTT. Its translation is CASSSFDTQYF.